The clone carrying this T cell receptor (beta chain) was detected a few times. The data were taken from a study of blood T cell repertoires in COVID-19. Background on the study: From the United States, Italy and Spain came samples of acute and convalescent COVID-19.

Method: immunoSEQ multiplex PCR; TCRdb's copy keeps in-frame clones and lacks some. The table records a few hundred thousand clones, around 88% of them present only once. The CDR3 sequence is 13 residues long. V dropped 7 bases and J dropped 4 bases, with 10 bases sitting between them. Germline V gene sequence: CDR1 MNHEY, CDR2 SVGAGI. This rearrangement joins TRBV6-5 to TRBJ1-4; D call uncertain. The sample taken for sequencing was peripheral blood. This TCR was recovered from a woman in her twenties or thirties who had recovered from COVID-19. CDR3 nucleotide sequence: TGTGCCAGCATCCGGTCCTTTAATGAAAAACTGTTTTTT. Translating gives CASIRSFNEKLFF.